Below, 11 T cell receptor beta chains from the same sample are listed, as sequenced in a study of CD8 T cells in ankylosing spondylitis. MiXCR, run by TCRdb on the 5' RACE reads, gives a single entry per CDR3 protein. The data show a few hundred thousand distinct CDR3 sequences, about 11% seen once. The specimen was blood, either unsorted or a sorted T cell fraction (not recorded which). The receptors were gathered from a male donor with ankylosing spondylitis or in good health (not recorded which).

This clonotype was observed many times. The gene calls are TRBV4-1 and TRBJ2-5; D is perhaps TRBD2 (6 bases). The CDR3 extends over 16 amino acids. Deletions cut 1 base from V and 1 base from J, with 13 bases between. Germline assignment: CDR1 MGHRA and CDR2 YSYEKL. The CDR3 DNA reads as TGCGCCAGCAGCCAAGTCCAGGGCGGGACCCAAGAGACCCAGTACTTC. It specifies CASSQVQGGTQETQYF.

The sample holds one count of this clonotype. The chain uses TRBV20-1 and TRBJ1-4; D gene ambiguous. Per germline, CDR1 DFQATT and CDR2 SNEGSKA (reference sequence). The V and J ends lost 0 bases and 6 bases respectively, with 2 bases between them. This CDR3 has 11 residues. Here the CDR3 DNA reads TGCAGTGCTAGAGATGATGAAAAACTGTTTTTT. It translates to CSARDDEKLFF.

This clonotype was observed many times. The V and J genes are TRBV20-1 and TRBJ1-5; unclear D gene. Between the trimmed V and J ends, which lost 0 bases and 3 bases, there was a span of 9 bases. Germline CDR1 and CDR2: DFQATT and SNEGSKA (reference sequence). The CDR3 is 14 amino acids. The CDR3 protein is CSARDAGNNQPQHF. Here the CDR3 DNA reads TGCAGTGCTAGAGATGCGGGGAACAATCAGCCCCAGCATTTT.

This clonotype was recorded many times. The CDR3 DNA reads TGTGCCAGCAGCGATAACAATGAGCAGTTCTTC. It specifies CASSDNNEQFF. This chain connects TRBV28 to TRBJ2-1; D gene uncertain. This CDR3 contains 11 residues. V lost 6 bases and J lost 5, with 5 bases in between. The germline V gene encodes CDR1 MDHEN and CDR2 SYDVKM.

This clonotype was seen at least ten times. The rearrangement links TRBV20-1 to TRBJ2-4; D perhaps matches TRBD2 (5 bases). This CDR3 has 15 residues. Trimming removed 3 bases from V and 3 bases from J, with 15 bases in between. Germline V gene data show CDR1 as DFQATT and CDR2 as SNEGSKA (reference sequence). CDR3 amino acids: CSASLGGTVKNIQYF. In nucleotides, the CDR3 is TGCAGTGCTAGTTTAGGAGGCACAGTCAAAAACATTCAGTACTTC.

This clonotype has a handful of counts. The V and J genes are TRBV6-1 and TRBJ2-3, with D uncertain. This CDR3 has 13 residues. V lost 4 bases to trimming and J lost 0 bases, with 5 bases between them. Germline assignment: CDR1 MNHNS and CDR2 SASEGT. In DNA form, the CDR3 reads TGTGCCAGCAGTGCCGCTAGCACAGATACGCAGTATTTT. Translation gives CASSAASTDTQYF.

The chain has TRBV14 and TRBJ1-6; no reliable D call. The V gene lost 3 bases and the J gene lost 2 bases, with 5 bases spanning the gap. CDR1 is SGHDN and CDR2 is FVKESK in the germline V gene. CDR3 length: 14 amino acids. CDR3 coding DNA: TGTGCCAGCAGCCACGGGACCTATAATTCACCCCTCCACTTT. Translation gives CASSHGTYNSPLHF.

This chain uses TRBV10-2 with TRBJ2-7; 7 nucleotides align to TRBD1. The CDR3 is 12 amino acids. Germline CDR1 and CDR2: WSHSY and SAAADI. V gave up 10 bases and J gave up 2 bases; unmatched junction bases: 5. Here the CDR3 reads CATTGDTYEQYF. DNA of the CDR3: TGCGCCACCACAGGGGACACCTACGAGCAGTACTTC.

This clonotype was picked up many times. The chain employs TRBV9 and TRBJ2-7; D is possibly TRBD2 (6 bases). V was trimmed by 3 bases and J by 9 bases, leaving 16 bases between them. Germline-derived CDR1 and CDR2 are SGDLS and YYNGEE. This CDR3 is 13 amino acids long. The CDR3: CASSARLEGVQYF. In nucleotides, the CDR3 is TGTGCCAGCAGCGCTCGACTGGAGGGTGTGCAGTACTTC.

The chain recombines TRBV12-3 or TRBV12-4 with TRBJ2-2, with 7 positions matching TRBD1. CDR3 length: 12 amino acids. CDR3 sequence: CAFGTVAGELFF. CDR3 sequence (DNA): TGTGCGTTTGGGACAGTTGCCGGGGAGCTGTTTTTT.

This clonotype was detected many times. This chain uses TRBV12-3 or TRBV12-4 with TRBJ2-7, with D unresolved. The CDR3 is 13 amino acids. Trimming stripped 5 bases from V and 6 bases from J, with 14 bases between. The CDR3, as DNA: TGTGCCAGCAGTCGCGACTTAATAGCCGAGCAGTACTTC. As protein: CASSRDLIAEQYF.